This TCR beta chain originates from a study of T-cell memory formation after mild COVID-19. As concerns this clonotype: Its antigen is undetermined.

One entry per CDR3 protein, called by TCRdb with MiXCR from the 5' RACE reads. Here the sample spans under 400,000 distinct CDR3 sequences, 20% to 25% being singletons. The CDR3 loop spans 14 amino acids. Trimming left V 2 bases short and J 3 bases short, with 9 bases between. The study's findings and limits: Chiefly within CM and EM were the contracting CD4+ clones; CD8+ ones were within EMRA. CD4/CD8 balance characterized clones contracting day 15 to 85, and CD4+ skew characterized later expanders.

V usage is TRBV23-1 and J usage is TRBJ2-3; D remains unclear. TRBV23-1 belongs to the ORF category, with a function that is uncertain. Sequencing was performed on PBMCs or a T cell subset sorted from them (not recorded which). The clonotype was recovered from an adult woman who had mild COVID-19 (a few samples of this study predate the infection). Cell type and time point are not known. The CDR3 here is CASSQRRRTDTQYF. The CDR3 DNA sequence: TGCGCCAGCAGTCAACGTCGGAGAACAGATACGCAGTATTTT.